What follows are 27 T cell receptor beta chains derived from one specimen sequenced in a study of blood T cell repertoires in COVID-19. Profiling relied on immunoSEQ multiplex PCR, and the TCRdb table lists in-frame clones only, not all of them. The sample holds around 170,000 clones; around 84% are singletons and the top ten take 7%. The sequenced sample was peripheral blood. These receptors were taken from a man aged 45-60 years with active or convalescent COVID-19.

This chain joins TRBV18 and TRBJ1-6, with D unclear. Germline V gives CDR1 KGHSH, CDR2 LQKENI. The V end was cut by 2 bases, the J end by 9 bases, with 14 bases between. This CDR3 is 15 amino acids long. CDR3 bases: TGTGCCAGCTCACCAGACCCGGTCGGGGTTTCACCCCTCCACTTT. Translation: CASSPDPVGVSPLHF. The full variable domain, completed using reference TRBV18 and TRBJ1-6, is NAGVMQNPRHLVRRRGQEARLRCSPMKGHSHVYWYRQLPEEGLKFMVYLQKENIIDESGMPKERFSAEFPKEGPSILRIQQVVRGDSAAYFCASSPDPVGVSPLHFGNGTRLTVT.

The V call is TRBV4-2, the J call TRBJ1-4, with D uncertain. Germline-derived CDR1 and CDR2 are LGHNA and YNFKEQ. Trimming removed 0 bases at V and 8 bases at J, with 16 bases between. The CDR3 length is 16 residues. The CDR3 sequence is CASSQDLGGEGEKLFF. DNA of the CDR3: TGTGCCAGCAGCCAAGATCTTGGCGGGGAAGGAGAAAAACTGTTTTTT.

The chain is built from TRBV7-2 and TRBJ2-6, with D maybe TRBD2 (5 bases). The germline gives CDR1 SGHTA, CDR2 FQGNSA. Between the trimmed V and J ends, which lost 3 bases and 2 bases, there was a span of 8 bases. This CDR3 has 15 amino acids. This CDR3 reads CASSFNGAGANVLTF. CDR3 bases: TGTGCCAGCAGCTTCAACGGGGCTGGGGCCAACGTCCTGACTTTC.

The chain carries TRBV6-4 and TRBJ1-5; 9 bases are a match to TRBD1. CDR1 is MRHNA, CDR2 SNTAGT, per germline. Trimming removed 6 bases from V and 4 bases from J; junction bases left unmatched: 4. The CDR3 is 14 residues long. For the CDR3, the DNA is TGTGCCAGCAGCGAGACAGGGGGAAATCAGCCCCAGCATTTT. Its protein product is CASSETGGNQPQHF.

In nucleotides, the CDR3 is TGCGCCAGCAGCAAGGAGAGGGGGTATGATCAGCCCCAGCATTTT. Protein sequence: CASSKERGYDQPQHF. V usage is TRBV4-3 and J usage is TRBJ1-5; tentatively, D is TRBD1 (6 bases). Deletions cut 5 bases from V and 5 bases from J, with 16 bases between. Germline-derived CDR1 and CDR2 are LGHNA and YSLEER. There are 15 residues in the CDR3.

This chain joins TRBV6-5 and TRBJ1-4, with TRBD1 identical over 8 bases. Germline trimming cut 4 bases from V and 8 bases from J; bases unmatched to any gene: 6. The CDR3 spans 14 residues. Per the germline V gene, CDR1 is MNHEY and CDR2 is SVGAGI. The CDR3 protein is CASSWGTGNEKLFF. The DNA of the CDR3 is TGTGCCAGCAGTTGGGGGACAGGAAACGAAAAACTGTTTTTT.

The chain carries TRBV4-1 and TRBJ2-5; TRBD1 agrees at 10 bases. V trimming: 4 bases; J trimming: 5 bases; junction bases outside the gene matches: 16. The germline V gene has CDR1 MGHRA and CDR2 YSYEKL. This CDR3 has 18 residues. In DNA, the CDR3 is TGCGCCAGCAGCCCCGGGCGAACCGGGACAGGGGAGCGGGAGACCCAGTACTTC. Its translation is CASSPGRTGTGERETQYF.

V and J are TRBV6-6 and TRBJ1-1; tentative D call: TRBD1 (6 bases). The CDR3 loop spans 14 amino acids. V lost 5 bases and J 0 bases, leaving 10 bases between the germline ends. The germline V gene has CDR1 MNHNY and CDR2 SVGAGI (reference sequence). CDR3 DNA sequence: TGTGCCAGCAGTCAACAGGGACTGAACACTGAAGCTTTCTTT. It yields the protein CASSQQGLNTEAFF.

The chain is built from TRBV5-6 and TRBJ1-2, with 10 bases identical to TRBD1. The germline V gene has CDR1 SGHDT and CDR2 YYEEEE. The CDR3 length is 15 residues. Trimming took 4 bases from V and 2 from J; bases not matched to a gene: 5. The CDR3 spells CASSIRQGANYGYTF. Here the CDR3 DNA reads TGTGCCAGCAGCATACGACAGGGGGCCAACTATGGCTACACCTTC.

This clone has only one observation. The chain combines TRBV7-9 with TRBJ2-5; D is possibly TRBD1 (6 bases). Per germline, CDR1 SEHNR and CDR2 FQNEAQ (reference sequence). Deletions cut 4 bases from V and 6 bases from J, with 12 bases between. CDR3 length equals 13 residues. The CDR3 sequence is CASSSNGGQTQYF. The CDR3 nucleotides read TGTGCCAGCAGCTCAAATGGGGGCCAGACCCAGTACTTC.

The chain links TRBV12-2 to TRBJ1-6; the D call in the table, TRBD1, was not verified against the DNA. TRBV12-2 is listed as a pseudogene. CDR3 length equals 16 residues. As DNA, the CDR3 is TGTGCAAGTCGCCACCGGGACAGGGCATCGAATTCACCCCTCCACTTT. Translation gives CASRHRDRASNSPLHF.

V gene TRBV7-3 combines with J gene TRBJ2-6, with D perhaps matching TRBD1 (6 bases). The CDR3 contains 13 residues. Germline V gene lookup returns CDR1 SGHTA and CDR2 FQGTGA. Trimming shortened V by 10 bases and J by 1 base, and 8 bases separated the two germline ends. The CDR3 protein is CATGVSGANVLTF. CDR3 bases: TGTGCCACAGGGGTATCTGGGGCCAACGTCCTGACTTTC.

CDR3 DNA sequence: TGCGCCAGCAGCCAAGATCTCACAGGGGATACTGAAGCTTTCTTT. Its translation is CASSQDLTGDTEAFF. The chain uses TRBV4-3 and TRBJ1-1; 7 bases match TRBD1. Germline V gene lookup returns CDR1 LGHNA and CDR2 YSLEER. This CDR3 is built from 15 residues. With 0 bases clipped from V and 5 bases from J, the junction kept 6 bases outside the gene matches.

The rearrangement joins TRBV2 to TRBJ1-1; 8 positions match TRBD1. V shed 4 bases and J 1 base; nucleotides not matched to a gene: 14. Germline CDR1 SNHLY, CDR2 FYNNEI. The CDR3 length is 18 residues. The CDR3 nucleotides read TGTGCCAGCAGTGTCCCCTCGGACAGGGTGTTATGGAACACTGAAGCTTTCTTT. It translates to CASSVPSDRVLWNTEAFF.

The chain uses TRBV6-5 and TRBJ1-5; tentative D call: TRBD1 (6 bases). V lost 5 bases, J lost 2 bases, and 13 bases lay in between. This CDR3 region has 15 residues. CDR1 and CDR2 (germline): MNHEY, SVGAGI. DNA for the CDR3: TGTGCCAGCAGTCAGGGGCGAGGAGGCAATCAGCCCCAGCATTTT. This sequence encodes CASSQGRGGNQPQHF.

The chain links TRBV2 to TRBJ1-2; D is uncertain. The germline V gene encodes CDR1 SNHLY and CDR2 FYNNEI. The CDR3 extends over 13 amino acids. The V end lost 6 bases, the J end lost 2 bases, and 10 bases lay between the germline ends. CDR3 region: CASSPEANYGYTF. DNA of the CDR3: TGTGCCAGCAGCCCAGAGGCAAACTATGGCTACACCTTC.

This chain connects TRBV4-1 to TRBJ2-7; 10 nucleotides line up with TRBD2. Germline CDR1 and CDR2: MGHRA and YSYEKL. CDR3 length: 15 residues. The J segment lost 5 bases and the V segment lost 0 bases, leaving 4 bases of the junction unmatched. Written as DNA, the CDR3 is TGCGCCAGCAGCCAAGAACCACTAGCGGGGCACGAGCAGTACTTC. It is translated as CASSQEPLAGHEQYF.

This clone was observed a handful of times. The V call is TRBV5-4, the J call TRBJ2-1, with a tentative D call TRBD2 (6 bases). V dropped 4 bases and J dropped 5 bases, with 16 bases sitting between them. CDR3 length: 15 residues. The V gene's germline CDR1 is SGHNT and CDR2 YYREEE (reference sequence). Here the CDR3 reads CASSENLPGDNEQFF. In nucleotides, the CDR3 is TGTGCCAGCAGCGAAAACCTTCCGGGGGACAATGAGCAGTTCTTC. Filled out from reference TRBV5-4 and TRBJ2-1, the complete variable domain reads ETGVTQSPTHLIKTRGQQVTLRCSSQSGHNTVSWYQQALGQGPQFIFQYYREEENGRGNFPPRFSGLQFPNYSSELNVNALELDDSALYLCASSENLPGDNEQFFGPGTRLTVL.

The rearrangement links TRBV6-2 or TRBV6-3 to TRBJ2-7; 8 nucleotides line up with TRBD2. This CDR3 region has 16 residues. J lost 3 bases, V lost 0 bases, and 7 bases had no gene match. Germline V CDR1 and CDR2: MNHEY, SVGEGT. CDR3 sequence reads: CASSYSSRGARYEQYF. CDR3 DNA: TGTGCCAGCAGTTACTCGTCGCGGGGGGCACGCTACGAGCAGTACTTC.

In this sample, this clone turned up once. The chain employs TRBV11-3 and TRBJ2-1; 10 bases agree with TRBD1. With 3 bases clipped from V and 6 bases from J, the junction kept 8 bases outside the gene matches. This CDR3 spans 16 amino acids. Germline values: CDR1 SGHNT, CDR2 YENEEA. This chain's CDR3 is CASSFKSGQGFNEQFF. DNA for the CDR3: TGTGCCAGCAGCTTTAAATCGGGACAGGGGTTCAATGAGCAGTTCTTC. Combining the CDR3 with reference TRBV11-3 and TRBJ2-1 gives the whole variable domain EAGVVQSPRYKIIEKKQPVAFWCNPISGHNTLYWYLQNLGQGPELLIRYENEEAVDDSQLPKDRFSAERLKGVDSTLKIQPAELGDSAVYLCASSFKSGQGFNEQFFGPGTRLTVL.

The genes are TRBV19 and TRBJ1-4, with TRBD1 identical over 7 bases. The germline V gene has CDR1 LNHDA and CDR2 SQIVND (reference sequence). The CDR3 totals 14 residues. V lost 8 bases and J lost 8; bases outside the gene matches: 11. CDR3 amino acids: CASESRTGGEKLFF. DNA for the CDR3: TGTGCCAGTGAATCCAGGACAGGCGGAGAAAAACTGTTTTTT.

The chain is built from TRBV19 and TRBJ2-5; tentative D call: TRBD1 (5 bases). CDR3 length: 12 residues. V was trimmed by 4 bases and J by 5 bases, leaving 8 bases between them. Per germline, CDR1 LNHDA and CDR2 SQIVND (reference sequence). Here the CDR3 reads CASSTGFETQYF. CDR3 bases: TGTGCCAGTAGTACAGGGTTCGAGACCCAGTACTTC.

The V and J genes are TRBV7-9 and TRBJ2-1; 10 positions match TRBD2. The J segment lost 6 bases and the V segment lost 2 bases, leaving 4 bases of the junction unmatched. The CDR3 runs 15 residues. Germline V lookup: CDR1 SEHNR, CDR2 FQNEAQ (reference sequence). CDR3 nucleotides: TGTGCCAGCAGCTTACCTAGCGGGAGCTTCAATGAGCAGTTCTTC. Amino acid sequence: CASSLPSGSFNEQFF.

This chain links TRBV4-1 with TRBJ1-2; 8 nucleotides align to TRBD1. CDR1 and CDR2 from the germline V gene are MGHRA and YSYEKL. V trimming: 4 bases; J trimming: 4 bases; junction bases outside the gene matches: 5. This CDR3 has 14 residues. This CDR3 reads CASSPGGRGYGYTF. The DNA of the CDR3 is TGCGCCAGCAGCCCAGGGGGCCGGGGCTATGGCTACACCTTC.

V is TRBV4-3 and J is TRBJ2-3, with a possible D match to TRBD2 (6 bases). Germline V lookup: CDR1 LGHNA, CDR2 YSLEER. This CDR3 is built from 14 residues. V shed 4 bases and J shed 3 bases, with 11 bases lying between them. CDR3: CASSPSTSTDTQYF. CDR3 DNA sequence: TGCGCCAGCAGCCCATCGACTAGTACAGATACGCAGTATTTT.

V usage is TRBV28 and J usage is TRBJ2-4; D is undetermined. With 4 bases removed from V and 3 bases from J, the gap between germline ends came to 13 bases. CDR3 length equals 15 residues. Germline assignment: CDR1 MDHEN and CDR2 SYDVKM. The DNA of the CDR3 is TGTGCCAGCAGTTCAGCGACCACGGACAAAAACATTCAGTACTTC. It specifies CASSSATTDKNIQYF. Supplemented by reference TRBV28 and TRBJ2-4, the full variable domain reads DVKVTQSSRYLVKRTGEKVFLECVQDMDHENMFWYRQDPGLGLRLIYFSYDVKMKEKGDIPEGYSVSREKKERFSLILESASTNQTSMYLCASSSATTDKNIQYFGAGTRLSVL.

The CDR3 spells CASSPQPSRNEQFF. The DNA for the CDR3 is TGCGCCAGCAGCCCCCAACCTTCACGGAATGAGCAGTTCTTC. The chain uses TRBV4-1 and TRBJ2-1; unclear D gene. Trimming took 4 bases from V and 7 from J, leaving 14 bases between them. Germline loops: CDR1 MGHRA, CDR2 YSYEKL. The CDR3 length is 14 residues.